This TCR beta chain was sequenced in a study of blood T cell repertoires in COVID-19. Overall study: The cDNA or gDNA used as material had been derived from T cells, B-cell-depleted T cells, or PBMCs.

Data came from immunoSEQ multiplex PCR; TCRdb stores just in-frame clones and leaves some out. The table has about 200,000 clones, more than 70% seen once. This clone has a handful of counts. Sequenced: peripheral blood. This TCR was sampled from a man younger than 35 with active or convalescent COVID-19.

CDR3 protein: CASSLVGGGSYNEQFF. Written as DNA, the CDR3 is TGTGCCAGCAGCTTAGTGGGCGGGGGGTCCTACAATGAGCAGTTCTTC. This chain uses TRBV11-2 with TRBJ2-1, with 8 bases matching TRBD2. The germline CDR1 and CDR2 sequences are SGHAT and FQNNGV. J gave up 1 base and V 1 base, and 3 bases lay outside the gene matches. The CDR3 length is 16 residues.